This T cell receptor beta chain was sequenced in a study of T cell repertoires in cytomegalovirus infection (dated by TCRdb to between 2017 and 2020). Some background on the complete study: The HLA type of each donor mattered for the analysis, because public TCR beta signatures pointed to carriage of CMV infection along with the matching HLA type.

Points on this clonotype: Its recognized antigen is unknown. No base quality values were provided; no much bigger clone lies one nucleotide off.

The CDR3 covers 17 residues, taking in both the cysteine and the phenylalanine. Of the read, only the CDR3 DNA is kept; its 51 bases are in frame from base 1. The germline V gene encodes CDR1 SGHVS and CDR2 FNYEAQ. V is clipped by 1 base and J by 0 bases, and the sequence between their germline boundaries is 10 bases long. TCRdb shows the sequencer as Illumina HiSeq 1500. TCRdb cleaned the public reads at Q25 with fastp, built clones with MiXCR and kept in-frame beta chains. Merged by CDR3 protein, the rows form single entries marked with the most common genes and DNA. The sample table records 180,000 or so distinct CDR3 sequences; about a sixth of these occur just once. The ten largest make up roughly 24% of the sample. Study-wide conclusions, independent of this receptor: In both this cohort and an independent cohort of 352 donors, the cumulative frequency of public TCR beta family members distinguished carriers of CMV infection plus the relevant HLA type. The ex vivo response was dominated by HLA-C-restricted CMV-specific TCR beta clonotypes, which also provided the single most frequent clonotype in two of eight donors.

The sequencing sample was made of CD8+ T cells from PBMCs. The rearranged segments are TRBV7-6 and TRBJ1-6; the D segment cannot be called with confidence. The receptor was derived from a human donor in good health (CMV status not recorded). Some clones in this sample may be carry-over from other donors' samples. Here is the DNA: TGTGCCAGCAGCTTAGGGACCAGGAGCTCCTATAATTCACCCCTCCACTTT. This yields the protein CASSLGTRSSYNSPLHF.